What follows are 7 T cell receptor beta chains derived from one specimen sequenced in a study of T cells after yellow fever vaccination. Using its own MiXCR run on the 5' RACE reads, TCRdb lists one record per CDR3 protein. The top ten clones hold more than 15% of a sample with about 350,000 distinct CDR3 sequences, around a tenth of them seen once. Sequenced material: PBMCs, taken on the day of the first yellow fever vaccination. The receptors were sampled from a man aged 18 to 30 who received the YFV17D yellow fever vaccine.

The chain couples TRBV24-1 to TRBJ1-2; perhaps TRBD1 as D (6 bases). Germline values: CDR1 KGHDR, CDR2 SFDVKD. Trimming removed 4 bases from V and 4 bases from J, with 12 bases in between. The CDR3 length is 14 residues. The CDR3 is CATSDPGQPYGYTF. The CDR3 bases are TGTGCCACCAGTGACCCAGGACAGCCCTATGGCTACACCTTC.

This clonotype was counted only a few times. The V gene is TRBV12-3 or TRBV12-4, the J gene TRBJ2-2; D perhaps matches TRBD1 (6 bases). V was shortened by 7 bases and J by 5 bases, with 8 bases between the two germline ends. The CDR3 spans 12 residues. CDR3 sequence reads: CASNQGTGELFF. The CDR3 DNA is TGTGCCAGCAACCAGGGGACCGGGGAGCTGTTTTTT.

This chain links TRBV3-1 with TRBJ2-3, with D maybe TRBD1 (6 bases). Trimming stripped 4 bases from V and 4 bases from J, with 18 bases between. This CDR3 contains 16 residues. Per the germline V gene, CDR1 is LGHDT and CDR2 is YNNKEL (reference sequence). The CDR3 region is CASSLYLGEGADTQYF. The CDR3 nucleotides are TGTGCCAGCAGCCTCTATCTCGGTGAGGGGGCAGATACGCAGTATTTT.

This clonotype showed up just a few times. V is TRBV7-8 and J is TRBJ2-7, with TRBD2 matching over 7 bases. The J segment lost 2 bases and the V segment lost 1 base, leaving 8 bases of the junction unmatched. Looked up from germline, CDR1 is SGHVS and CDR2 is FQNEAQ. This CDR3 has 16 amino acids. The DNA of the CDR3 is TGTGCCAGCAGCTTAGTTGTGGCAGGGAGGGCCTACGAGCAGTACGTC. Protein sequence: CASSLVVAGRAYEQYV.

The chain carries TRBV20-1 and TRBJ1-5; D not resolved. The CDR3 totals 17 residues. V shed 6 bases and J shed 0 bases, with 21 bases lying between them. Germline-derived CDR1 and CDR2 are DFQATT and SNEGSKA (reference sequence). Here the CDR3 DNA reads TGCAGTGCCCTTGGGAGGGCCCAATCTTATAGCAATCAGCCCCAGCATTTT. Protein sequence: CSALGRAQSYSNQPQHF.

This clonotype came up a few times. V usage is TRBV24-1 and J usage is TRBJ2-2; TRBD2 matches 7 bases. The V segment lost 3 bases and the J segment 0 bases; nucleotides outside the gene matches: 3. Germline lookup yields CDR1 KGHDR and CDR2 SFDVKD. The CDR3 consists of 16 residues. The CDR3 DNA sequence: TGTGCCACCAGTGATGAAGCGGGGACGAACACCGGGGAGCTGTTTTTT. As protein: CATSDEAGTNTGELFF.

DNA of the CDR3: TGTGCCAGCAGCCAAGACGGAGCGGAAAAACTGTTTTTT. Translated: CASSQDGAEKLFF. The chain joins TRBV4-2 to TRBJ1-4; no firm D call. Trimming cost V 0 bases and J 8 bases, with 7 bases left between them. The CDR3 has 13 amino acids. Germline V gene data show CDR1 as LGHNA and CDR2 as YNFKEQ.